One and the same sample provided the 18 T cell receptor beta chains below, sequenced in a study of breast tumors, draining lymph nodes, adjacent tissues. One entry per CDR3 protein results from TCRdb running MiXCR on the multiplex PCR reads. The sample carries around 140,000 distinct CDR3 sequences, under 25% recorded once. The lymph nodes were axillary draining lymph nodes from breast cancer patients. Material: axillary lymph node tissue. The source of these receptors is a female donor with breast cancer. Some clones in this sample may be carry-over from other donors' samples.

This clonotype has a count of ten or more. V usage is TRBV20-1 and J usage is TRBJ2-3; D call uncertain. The CDR3 is 13 residues long. Germline V lookup: CDR1 DFQATT, CDR2 SNEGSKA (reference sequence). V lost 3 bases and J 0 bases, leaving 7 bases between the germline ends. CDR3: CSASSDSTDTQYF. The CDR3 DNA follows: TGCAGTGCTAGTTCTGATAGCACAGATACGCAGTATTTT.

This clonotype has a count of ten or more. The gene calls are TRBV6-5 and TRBJ1-2; 10 bases are shared with TRBD1. Losses at the gene ends were 8 bases for V and 12 bases for J; bases not matched to a gene: 9. Germline V gene data show CDR1 as MNHEY and CDR2 as SVGAGI. The CDR3 has 12 amino acids. CDR3 coding DNA: TGTGCCAGCCGGACCGGGACAGGGGCCGACACCTTC. Protein sequence: CASRTGTGADTF.

The chain links TRBV27 to TRBJ2-7; 9 bases fit TRBD2. The V segment lost 3 bases and the J segment 7 bases; nucleotides outside the gene matches: 16. Germline lookup yields CDR1 MNHEY and CDR2 SMNVEV (reference sequence). The length of the CDR3 is 17 residues. Written as DNA, the CDR3 is TGTGCCAGCAGTTTTTATAGAGCGGGAGGACCCGCGGGTGAGCAGTACTTC. It is translated as CASSFYRAGGPAGEQYF.

The table lists this clonotype with many counts. The chain combines TRBV30 with TRBJ2-7; 7 positions agree with TRBD2. CDR3 size: 12 residues. CDR1 GTSNPN and CDR2 SVGIG come from the germline V gene (reference sequence). Germline trimming cut 0 bases from V and 9 bases from J; bases unmatched to any gene: 5. CDR3: CAWSVLGGVQYF. CDR3 DNA: TGTGCCTGGAGTGTACTTGGGGGGGTGCAGTACTTC. The variable domain in full, with the rest retrieved from reference TRBV30 and TRBJ2-7, is SQTIHQWPATLVQPVGSPLSLECTVEGTSNPNLYWYRQAAGRGLQLLFYSVGIGQISSEVPQNLSASRPQDRQFILSSKKLLLSDSGFYLCAWSVLGGVQYFGPGTRLTVT.

At least ten counts were recorded for this clonotype. CDR3 in amino acids: CASRRGEGEKLFF. CDR3 DNA sequence: TGTGCCAGCAGGAGGGGGGAGGGGGAAAAACTGTTTTTT. V and J are TRBV27 and TRBJ1-4; perhaps TRBD1 as D (6 bases). CDR1 and CDR2 (germline): MNHEY, SMNVEV (reference sequence). Trimming pared 6 bases from V and 8 bases from J, leaving 13 bases between. The CDR3 is made up of 13 amino acids.

This clonotype was detected many times. This chain links TRBV10-3 with TRBJ2-3; D is perhaps TRBD1 (6 bases). Trimming left V 3 bases short and J 0 bases short, with 16 bases between. CDR3 length equals 17 residues. Per the germline V gene, CDR1 is ENHRY and CDR2 is SYGVKD. The CDR3 DNA follows: TGTGCCATCAGTGACGTTGGGACAACCTCTAGCACAGATACGCAGTATTTT. Its protein product is CAISDVGTTSSTDTQYF.

This clonotype was recorded at least ten times. This rearrangement joins TRBV24-1 to TRBJ2-1; tentatively, D is TRBD2 (6 bases). Germline V lookup: CDR1 KGHDR, CDR2 SFDVKD. This CDR3 is built from 16 residues. The V end lost 5 bases, the J end lost 0 bases, and 13 bases lay between the germline ends. Here the CDR3 DNA reads TGTGCCACCAGTGGCATGACCGGGAGCTCCTACAATGAGCAGTTCTTC. This encodes CATSGMTGSSYNEQFF.

This clonotype was counted many times. V is TRBV10-3 and J is TRBJ2-3; TRBD2 is a possible D gene (6 bases). The ends were cut back, 6 bases at V and 2 bases at J, with 12 bases in the middle. CDR3 length equals 14 residues. Germline V gene lookup returns CDR1 ENHRY and CDR2 SYGVKD. The CDR3 loop is CAISPGLNTDTQYF. The DNA for the CDR3 is TGTGCCATCAGCCCGGGACTTAACACAGATACGCAGTATTTT.

V usage is TRBV5-1 and J usage is TRBJ2-5, with 7 bases identical to TRBD1. Germline V gene data show CDR1 as SGHRS and CDR2 as YFSETQ. Germline trimming cut 0 bases from V and 3 bases from J; bases unmatched to any gene: 2. The CDR3 is 14 residues long. The CDR3: CASSLAGTEETQYF. CDR3 DNA: TGCGCCAGCAGCTTGGCGGGGACAGAAGAGACCCAGTACTTC.

The sample holds many counts of this clonotype. The chain carries TRBV30 and TRBJ2-1; 11 bases are a match to TRBD2. The CDR3 is made up of 15 amino acids. V was clipped by 3 bases and J by 3 bases; unmatched bases: 4. Per germline, CDR1 GTSNPN and CDR2 SVGIG (reference sequence). The CDR3 sequence is CAWSRLAGNYNEQFF. The CDR3 nucleotides read TGTGCCTGGAGCAGACTAGCGGGGAACTACAATGAGCAGTTCTTC.

To note about this clonotype: A much larger clone sits a single nucleotide away, making a read error possible. Because it lacks the conserved phenylalanine or tryptophan at the end, this CDR3 is likely a read error. The rearrangement links TRBV11-2 to TRBJ2-7; the match to TRBD2 covers 10 bases. The CDR3 sequence is 13 residues long. The V and J ends lost 5 bases and 3 bases, in that order; junction bases with no gene match: 1. Germline V lookup: CDR1 SGHAT, CDR2 FQNNGV. CDR3 amino acids: CASSLAGDYEQYS. In nucleotides, the CDR3 is TGTGCCAGCAGCCTAGCGGGGGACTACGAGCAGTACTCC.

This clonotype was seen at least ten times. The chain has TRBV11-1 and TRBJ2-2; perhaps TRBD2 as D (5 bases). CDR1 and CDR2 (germline): SGHAT, FQDESV (reference sequence). Between the trimmed V and J ends, which lost 1 base and 2 bases, there was a span of 8 bases. This CDR3 has 15 amino acids. The CDR3 nucleotides are TGTGCCAGCAGCTTAGTTCGGGGTAACACCGGGGAGCTGTTTTTT. As protein: CASSLVRGNTGELFF.

This clonotype was counted many times. V usage is TRBV27 and J usage is TRBJ2-1; D is possibly TRBD1 or TRBD2 (5 bases each). This CDR3 is 16 amino acids long. Germline CDR1 and CDR2: MNHEY and SMNVEV (reference sequence). V was cut by 5 bases and J by 1 base, with 15 bases left in between. The DNA of the CDR3 is TGTGCCAGCAGTCGAACCGGGACCAATTCCTACAATGAGCAGTTCTTC. Translating it yields CASSRTGTNSYNEQFF.

This clonotype was seen many times. CDR3 amino acids: CSAASRARGPYEQYF. CDR3 in DNA: TGCAGTGCTGCCAGCCGAGCCAGGGGCCCCTACGAGCAGTACTTC. This chain joins TRBV20-1 and TRBJ2-7; TRBD1 might be the D (6 bases). Germline lookup yields CDR1 DFQATT and CDR2 SNEGSKA (reference sequence). V was shortened by 5 bases and J by 2 bases, with 19 bases between the two germline ends. The CDR3 runs to 15 residues.

This clonotype was recorded many times. This chain connects TRBV20-1 to TRBJ2-1; weak D call: TRBD1 (6 bases). The CDR3 consists of 15 residues. V was cut by 3 bases and J by 7 bases, with 19 bases left in between. Germline CDR1 DFQATT, CDR2 SNEGSKA (reference sequence). CDR3 in DNA: TGCAGTGCTAGTACTCGACAGGCACTTTGGAATGAGCAGTTCTTC. This encodes CSASTRQALWNEQFF.

The CDR3 reads CASSYSWGSSGANVLTF. In DNA, the CDR3 is TGTGCCAGCAGTTACTCGTGGGGTAGCTCTGGGGCCAACGTCCTGACTTTC. The chain has TRBV6-5 and TRBJ2-6; D remains ambiguous. CDR1 MNHEY and CDR2 SVGAGI come from the germline V gene. The V end was cut by 0 bases, the J end by 0 bases, with 9 bases between. The CDR3 covers 17 residues.

Only a few counts were recorded for this clonotype. The chain recombines TRBV19 with TRBJ2-1, with D possibly called TRBD1 or TRBD2 (5 bases each). V dropped 3 bases and J dropped 7 bases, with 19 bases sitting between them. This CDR3 is built from 16 residues. CDR1 is LNHDA and CDR2 is SQIVND in the germline V gene (reference sequence). For the CDR3, the DNA is TGTGCCAGTAGTATTCGGGGCGGCACCGGGATTAATGAGCAGTTCTTC. Its protein is CASSIRGGTGINEQFF.

Note on this clonotype: A much bigger clone sits one base away, suggesting this may be a read error. This is likely a read error, given that the CDR3 carries no conserved phenylalanine or tryptophan at its end. V is TRBV6-5 and J is TRBJ2-3; 14 nucleotides align to TRBD2. Trimming at V came to 5 bases and at J to 1 base, leaving 11 bases not matched to a gene. Germline assignment: CDR1 MNHEY and CDR2 SVGAGI. This CDR3 is 19 amino acids long. As DNA, the CDR3 is TGTGCCAGCAGTCCCCGGACTAGCGGGAGGAGATGGCGCACAGATACGCAGTATCTT. Protein product: CASSPRTSGRRWRTDTQYL.